The next 30 T cell receptor beta chains were all read from a single sample in a study of shared clonotypes between healthy human individuals. Produced via immunoSEQ multiplex PCR; TCRdb's table is partial and in-frame only. The data show 2 million to 2.5 million clones, approximately 95% seen once. Sample: naive CD4+ T cells from PBMCs. Regarding subset: CD45RA+ positively selected. All receptors come from a man aged 18 to 29 in good health. Some clones in this sample may be carry-over from other donors' samples.

The J gene is TRBJ2-3, the V gene TRBV10-2; 7 bases fit TRBD1. The germline CDR1 and CDR2 sequences are WSHSY and SAAADI. The V segment lost 6 bases and the J segment 11 bases; nucleotides outside the gene matches: 11. The CDR3 sequence is 13 residues long. DNA for the CDR3: TGCGCCAGCAGAGGAGCTGCAGGGGGTTTGCAGTATTTT. Its protein is CASRGAAGGLQYF.

The chain couples TRBV6-5 to TRBJ1-2; unclear D gene. Trimming pared 6 bases from V and 3 bases from J, leaving 14 bases between. Germline V gene lookup returns CDR1 MNHEY and CDR2 SVGAGI. The CDR3 runs to 14 residues. The chain's CDR3 is CASRPTDMDYGYTF. Here the CDR3 DNA reads TGTGCCAGCAGACCCACCGACATGGACTATGGCTACACCTTC.

The chain employs TRBV28 and TRBJ2-5, with a weak D call TRBD2 (5 bases). V lost 5 bases and J lost 4, with 20 bases in between. Germline-derived CDR1 and CDR2 are MDHEN and SYDVKM. The length of the CDR3 is 16 residues. Here the CDR3 DNA reads TGTGCCAGCAGTCTAGAGGGAGTTCGAGAAAGAGAGACCCAGTACTTC. Translated, it gives CASSLEGVRERETQYF.

This chain connects TRBV7-9 to TRBJ2-1; tentatively, D is TRBD1 or TRBD2 (5 bases each). The CDR3 spans 16 residues. Between the trimmed V and J ends, which lost 2 bases and 10 bases, there was a span of 21 bases. The germline CDR1 and CDR2 sequences are SEHNR and FQNEAQ (reference sequence). The CDR3 sequence: CASSLRSGTVGWEQFF. CDR3 nucleotides: TGTGCCAGCAGCTTAAGGTCCGGGACGGTGGGTTGGGAGCAGTTCTTC.

CDR3 in DNA: TGCGCCAGCAGCCAGCGGGCTATCAACACCGGGGAGCTGTTTTTT. Protein: CASSQRAINTGELFF. This chain uses TRBV4-1 with TRBJ2-2, with a tentative D call TRBD2 (5 bases). Trimming cost V 3 bases and J 2 bases, with 10 bases left between them. CDR3 length: 15 residues. Germline CDR1 is MGHRA and CDR2 is YSYEKL.

The chain couples TRBV21-1 to TRBJ1-2; TRBD1 is taken as the D call from the table, unchecked against the DNA. TRBV21-1 is designated a pseudogene. The CDR3 totals 14 residues. The CDR3 bases are TGTGCCAGCAGCAAAGAAACAGGGGAAGAGTGCTACACCTTC. Translated, it gives CASSKETGEECYTF.

The rearrangement uses TRBV10-1 and TRBJ2-1; possible D gene TRBD1, 5 bases. CDR1 and CDR2 from the germline V gene are WNHNN and SYGVQD (reference sequence). V gave up 1 base and J gave up 7 bases, with 14 bases separating them. This CDR3 is built from 15 residues. CDR3 region: CASSELWQGRNEQFF. The CDR3 coding sequence is TGCGCCAGCAGTGAGTTATGGCAGGGTAGAAATGAGCAGTTCTTC.

V gene TRBV2 combines with J gene TRBJ2-3; D is unresolved. V was clipped by 7 bases and J by 5 bases, with 13 bases between them. CDR3 length: 13 residues. CDR1 SNHLY and CDR2 FYNNEI come from the germline V gene. CDR3 region: CASIGLVGDTQYF. CDR3 coding DNA: TGTGCCAGCATTGGGCTAGTGGGAGATACGCAGTATTTT. The whole variable domain, remainder taken from reference TRBV2 and TRBJ2-3, is EPEVTQTPSHQVTQMGQEVILRCVPISNHLYFYWYRQILGQKVEFLVSFYNNEISEKSEIFDDQFSVERPDGSNFTLKIRSTKLEDSAMYFCASIGLVGDTQYFGPGTRLTVL.

The chain carries TRBV18 and TRBJ2-3; maybe TRBD1 (5 bases). Looked up from germline, CDR1 is KGHSH and CDR2 is LQKENI. V gave up 2 bases and J gave up 6 bases, with 9 bases separating them. The CDR3 spans 13 residues. CDR3 residues: CASSPVTEDTQYF. DNA for the CDR3: TGTGCCAGCTCACCAGTGACAGAGGATACGCAGTATTTT.

Comment on this clone: The same CDR3 can be traced to other DNA sequences in this sample. The genes are TRBV5-1 and TRBJ2-7; D not certain. This CDR3 is 11 amino acids long. Per germline, CDR1 SGHRS and CDR2 YFSETQ. V gave up 4 bases and J gave up 2 bases, with 4 bases separating them. The CDR3: CASSNTYEQYF. In DNA, the CDR3 is TGCGCCAGCAGCAACACCTACGAGCAGTACTTC.

This clone occurred a few times. The chain has TRBV6-5 and TRBJ2-7, with 8 positions matching TRBD2. V shed 2 bases, J shed 4 bases, and the junction held 4 bases outside the gene matches. The CDR3 runs 14 residues. Germline values: CDR1 MNHEY, CDR2 SVGAGI. For the CDR3, the DNA is TGTGCCAGCAGTTACCGGGAGGGCCGGTACGAGCAGTACTTC. This translates into CASSYREGRYEQYF.

The chain has TRBV6-6 and TRBJ2-2; possible D gene TRBD2, 5 bases. The CDR3 length is 15 residues. Germline assignment: CDR1 MNHNY and CDR2 SVGAGI (reference sequence). V lost 6 bases, J lost 1 base, and 12 bases lay in between. As DNA, the CDR3 is TGTGCCAGCAGGAAATCCGGGAAGAACACCGGGGAGCTGTTTTTT. Protein: CASRKSGKNTGELFF.

This clone was observed a single time. The chain employs TRBV4-1 and TRBJ2-5; D might be TRBD1 (6 bases). Trimming took 4 bases from V and 0 from J, leaving 6 bases between them. In germline, CDR1 is MGHRA, CDR2 YSYEKL. The CDR3 loop spans 13 amino acids. For the CDR3, the DNA is TGCGCCAGCAGCCGGACAGACCAAGAGACCCAGTACTTC. Residues: CASSRTDQETQYF.

The V and J genes are TRBV6-6 and TRBJ1-2; no reliable D call. V lost 7 bases, J lost 3 bases, and 6 bases lay in between. The V gene's germline CDR1 is MNHNY and CDR2 SVGAGI (reference sequence). CDR3 size: 11 residues. This CDR3 is CASTQHYGYTF. For the CDR3, the DNA is TGTGCCAGCACCCAACACTATGGCTACACCTTC.

In regard to this clone: Other DNA sequences within the sample encode an identical CDR3. The J gene is TRBJ2-3, the V gene TRBV5-1; TRBD2 aligns across 15 bases. The CDR3 length is 18 residues. With 0 bases clipped from V and 3 bases from J, the junction kept 5 bases outside the gene matches. CDR1 SGHRS and CDR2 YFSETQ come from the germline V gene. The CDR3 here is CASSLGGLAGGSTDTQYF. The CDR3 nucleotides read TGCGCCAGCAGCTTGGGGGGACTAGCGGGAGGTTCTACAGATACGCAGTATTTT.

As to this clone: This sample also contains other DNA sequences that code for the same CDR3. J is TRBJ2-7 and V is TRBV28; 7 positions match TRBD2. The J segment lost 4 bases and the V segment lost 5 bases, leaving 5 bases of the junction unmatched. Germline values: CDR1 MDHEN, CDR2 SYDVKM. This CDR3 spans 13 amino acids. The CDR3 loop is CASSPVGGYEQYF. CDR3 nucleotide sequence: TGTGCCAGCAGTCCGGTGGGAGGGTACGAGCAGTACTTC.

V and J are TRBV11-3 and TRBJ2-6, with a weak D call TRBD2 (6 bases). CDR3 size: 16 residues. CDR1 is SGHNT and CDR2 is YENEEA in the germline V gene. The V end lost 1 base, the J end lost 0 bases, and 7 bases lay between the germline ends. The CDR3 DNA sequence: TGTGCCAGCAGCTTAGGGAGGGGCTCTGGGGCCAACGTCCTGACTTTC. It specifies CASSLGRGSGANVLTF. The variable domain in full, completed from reference TRBV11-3 and TRBJ2-6, reads EAGVVQSPRYKIIEKKQPVAFWCNPISGHNTLYWYLQNLGQGPELLIRYENEEAVDDSQLPKDRFSAERLKGVDSTLKIQPAELGDSAVYLCASSLGRGSGANVLTFGAGSRLTVL.

The J gene is TRBJ1-5, the V gene TRBV10-3, with D maybe TRBD1 (5 bases). This CDR3 has 15 residues. The V gene's germline CDR1 is ENHRY and CDR2 SYGVKD. V shed 4 bases and J shed 3 bases, with 13 bases lying between them. CDR3 sequence: CAISGAGTTNQPQHF. The CDR3, as DNA: TGTGCCATCAGTGGGGCCGGGACTACCAATCAGCCCCAGCATTTT.

The J gene is TRBJ2-2, the V gene TRBV19, with TRBD1 matching 8 bases. Looked up from germline, CDR1 is LNHDA and CDR2 is SQIVND (reference sequence). Losses at the gene ends were 5 bases for V and 4 bases for J; bases not matched to a gene: 9. The CDR3 is 16 residues long. The CDR3 reads CASSPPGQAGTGELFF. CDR3 bases: TGTGCCAGTAGTCCACCGGGACAGGCGGGCACCGGGGAGCTGTTTTTT.

About this clone itself: Other nucleotide sequences from this sample produce the same CDR3. CDR3 region: CASSLAGATYNEQFF. The CDR3 nucleotides read TGCGCCAGCAGCTTGGCGGGAGCGACTTACAATGAGCAGTTCTTC. This chain uses TRBV5-1 with TRBJ2-1; a weak D match, TRBD2 (6 bases). The CDR3 consists of 15 residues. The V end was cut by 0 bases, the J end by 4 bases, with 11 bases between. Germline assignment: CDR1 SGHRS and CDR2 YFSETQ.

The J gene is TRBJ2-3, the V gene TRBV6-5; D not certain. The CDR3 sequence is 15 residues long. From germline, CDR1 is MNHEY and CDR2 SVGAGI. V shed 0 bases and J shed 2 bases, with 9 bases lying between them. CDR3 loop: CASSYSGRVTDTQYF. The CDR3 nucleotides are TGTGCCAGCAGTTACTCGGGCAGAGTCACAGATACGCAGTATTTT.

The CDR3 region is CASSVILKGNEAFF. CDR3 sequence (DNA): TGTGCCAGCAGTGTAATTCTGAAAGGGAATGAAGCTTTCTTT. This sequence joins TRBV6-1 and TRBJ1-1; D unclear. CDR1 MNHNS and CDR2 SASEGT come from the germline V gene. V lost 4 bases and J 7 bases, leaving 16 bases between the germline ends. The CDR3 is made up of 14 amino acids.

The V gene is TRBV4-2, the J gene TRBJ1-4, with D tentatively TRBD1 (5 bases). This CDR3 contains 16 residues. Per the germline V gene, CDR1 is LGHNA and CDR2 is YNFKEQ. V gave up 3 bases and J gave up 4 bases, with 15 bases separating them. CDR3 sequence: CASSHVGARDNEKLFF. The CDR3 DNA is TGTGCCAGCAGCCATGTAGGGGCCAGGGATAATGAAAAACTGTTTTTT.

Note on this clone: The sample has other DNA sequences that encode this CDR3 too. The chain links TRBV5-1 to TRBJ1-3; unclear D gene. V lost 0 bases and J 0 bases, leaving 10 bases between the germline ends. Germline V gene sequence: CDR1 SGHRS, CDR2 YFSETQ. The CDR3 is 16 amino acids. CDR3 loop: CASSLGSTSSGNTIYF. CDR3 DNA: TGCGCCAGCAGCTTGGGGAGTACCAGCTCTGGAAACACCATATATTTT.

The V and J genes are TRBV11-2 and TRBJ2-3, with D perhaps assigned TRBD1 or TRBD2 (5 bases each). The germline gives CDR1 SGHAT, CDR2 FQNNGV. This CDR3 has 16 amino acids. V lost 1 base and J 7 bases, leaving 18 bases between the germline ends. The CDR3, as DNA: TGTGCCAGCAGCTTAGCGGGGTTAAAGGGGCACTATACGCAGTATTTT. It encodes CASSLAGLKGHYTQYF. Supplemented by reference TRBV11-2 and TRBJ2-3, the full variable domain reads EAGVAQSPRYKIIEKRQSVAFWCNPISGHATLYWYQQILGQGPKLLIQFQNNGVVDDSQLPKDRFSAERLKGVDSTLKIQPAKLEDSAVYLCASSLAGLKGHYTQYFGPGTRLTVL.

This clone was detected only a few times. The missing conserved phenylalanine or tryptophan at the end of this CDR3 makes a read error likely. The limits of the CDR3 on the DNA are not certain, so only TCRdb's listed CDR3 is given. This CDR3 is CASSFPQGN. The chain carries TRBV27 and TRBJ2-7; TRBD1, the D gene given by the table, was not confirmed from the DNA. Germline lookup yields CDR1 MNHEY and CDR2 SMNVEV (reference sequence). With termini counted, the CDR3 has 9 amino acids.

The V gene is TRBV5-1, the J gene TRBJ2-1; D may be TRBD1 (6 bases). The CDR3 sequence is 12 residues long. The V gene lost 0 bases and the J gene lost 11 bases, with 9 bases spanning the gap. The V gene's germline CDR1 is SGHRS and CDR2 YFSETQ. This CDR3 is CASSLEGHQQFF. In nucleotides, the CDR3 is TGCGCCAGCAGCTTGGAGGGACACCAGCAGTTCTTC.

This chain links TRBV25-1 with TRBJ1-2, with no clear D. This CDR3 has 12 amino acids. V was pared by 4 bases and J by 4 bases, with 7 bases between. In germline, CDR1 is MGHDK, CDR2 SYGVNS. CDR3 coding DNA: TGTGCCAGCAGTGCACAATTCTATGGCTACACCTTC. Its protein is CASSAQFYGYTF.

This chain links TRBV5-4 with TRBJ1-2; 11 nucleotides agree with TRBD1. The germline gives CDR1 SGHNT, CDR2 YYREEE (reference sequence). This CDR3 is 17 amino acids long. V shed 3 bases and J 4 bases; nucleotides not matched to a gene: 11. Here the CDR3 reads CASSSGTGGSGGYGYTF. The CDR3 DNA follows: TGTGCCAGCAGCTCCGGGACAGGGGGAAGCGGTGGCTATGGCTACACCTTC.

This sequence joins TRBV9 and TRBJ2-5; D possibly corresponds to TRBD1 (5 bases). Germline CDR1 reads SGDLS; CDR2 reads YYNGEE. V was trimmed by 3 bases and J by 5 bases, leaving 17 bases between them. The CDR3 sequence is 15 residues long. CDR3 in DNA: TGTGCCAGCAGCGCAGGGCCTACCCTCGGGGAGACCCAGTACTTC. Protein product: CASSAGPTLGETQYF.